This T cell receptor beta chain was sequenced during a study of a mutant IDH1 vaccine in newly diagnosed glioma. Data came from immunoSEQ multiplex PCR; TCRdb stores just in-frame clones and leaves some out. Of 8,500 to 14,000 clones listed, about four fifths were seen once; the top ten hold 18%. This CDR3 spans 14 amino acids. Germline CDR1 and CDR2: SGHTA and FQGNSA. V was pared by 5 bases and J by 4 bases, with 4 bases of the junction left unmatched. Findings and caveats of the study: Vaccine-induced responses were seen in 93.3% of patients, spanning several MHC alleles.

The time point is: week 47, end of study. Topical imiquimod was applied with each vaccine dose, which held 300 ug of mutant IDH1 20-mer peptide. As concerns this clone: Its antigen is as yet unknown.

The sample was PBMCs, taken from a glioma patient whose treatment included an IDH1 peptide vaccine. The rearrangement uses TRBV7-2 and TRBJ2-2; 7 bases fit TRBD2. The sequence was collected from a man aged 25-45 years with glioma. DNA of the CDR3: TGTGCCAGCAGCAGGGGAGGGAGCACCGGGGAGCTGTTTTTT. Translation: CASSRGGSTGELFF.